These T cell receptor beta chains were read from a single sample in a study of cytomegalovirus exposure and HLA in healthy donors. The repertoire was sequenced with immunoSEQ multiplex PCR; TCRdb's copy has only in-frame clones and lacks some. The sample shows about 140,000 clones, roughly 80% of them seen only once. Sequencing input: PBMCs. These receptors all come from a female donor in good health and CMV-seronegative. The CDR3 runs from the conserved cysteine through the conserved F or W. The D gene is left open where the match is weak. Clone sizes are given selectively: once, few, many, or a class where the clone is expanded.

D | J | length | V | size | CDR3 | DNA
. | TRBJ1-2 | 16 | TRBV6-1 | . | CASSERGTPRFYGYTF | TGTGCCAGCAGTGAAAGGGGGACGCCGAGATTCTATGGCTACACCTTC
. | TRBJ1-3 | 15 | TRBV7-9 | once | CASSLGGFSGNTIYF | TGTGCCAGCAGCTTAGGGGGCTTCTCTGGAAACACCATATATTTT
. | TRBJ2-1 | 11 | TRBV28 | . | CASSPQLGQFF | TGTGCCAGCAGTCCACAACTAGGGCAGTTCTTC
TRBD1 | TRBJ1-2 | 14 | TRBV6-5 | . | CASSYIRDSYGYTF | TGTGCCAGCAGTTACATCCGGGACAGCTATGGCTACACCTTC
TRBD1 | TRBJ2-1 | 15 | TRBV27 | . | CASSSQGPGGNEQFF | TGTGCCAGCAGTTCACAGGGGCCCGGCGGCAATGAGCAGTTCTTC
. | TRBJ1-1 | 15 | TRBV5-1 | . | CASSSPTGLNTEAFF | TGCGCCAGCAGCTCCCCGACAGGACTGAACACTGAAGCTTTCTTT
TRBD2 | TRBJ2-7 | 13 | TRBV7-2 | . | CASSRGLSYEQYF | TGTGCCAGCAGCCGGGGACTAAGCTACGAGCAGTACTTC
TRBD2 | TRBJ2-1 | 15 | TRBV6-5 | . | CASSRRLAGANEQFF | TGTGCCAGCAGTCGAAGACTAGCGGGAGCCAATGAGCAGTTCTTC
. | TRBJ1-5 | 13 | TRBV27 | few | CASSPADNQPQHF | TGTGCCAGCAGCCCCGCGGACAATCAGCCCCAGCATTTT
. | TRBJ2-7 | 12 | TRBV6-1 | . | CASSFGVGEQYF | TGTGCCAGCAGTTTCGGGGTCGGAGAGCAGTACTTC
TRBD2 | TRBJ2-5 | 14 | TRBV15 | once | CATSTGLDQETQYF | TGTGCCACGAGCACGGGACTAGACCAAGAGACCCAGTACTTC
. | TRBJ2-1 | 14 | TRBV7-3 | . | CASSPGGPYNEQFF | TGTGCCAGCAGTCCCGGGGGGCCCTACAATGAGCAGTTCTTC
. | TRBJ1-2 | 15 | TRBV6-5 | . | CASSYFPTASYGYTF | TGTGCCAGCAGTTACTTCCCGACAGCGTCATATGGCTACACCTTC
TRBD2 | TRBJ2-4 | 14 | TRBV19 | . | CASSISGTINIQYF | TGTGCCAGTAGTATTAGCGGGACTATTAACATTCAGTACTTC
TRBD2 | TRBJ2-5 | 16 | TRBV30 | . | CAWSPDLREGWETQYF | TGTGCCTGGAGTCCAGATTTGCGGGAGGGTTGGGAGACCCAGTACTTC
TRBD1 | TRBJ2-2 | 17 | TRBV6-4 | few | CASSDSDRGPTTGELFF | TGTGCCAGCAGTGACAGCGACAGGGGTCCGACCACCGGGGAGCTGTTTTTT
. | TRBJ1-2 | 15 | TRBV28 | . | CASSLVREGWYGYTF | TGTGCCAGCAGTCTAGTAAGGGAGGGGTGGTATGGCTACACCTTC
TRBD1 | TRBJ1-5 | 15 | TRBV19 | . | CASTAGQGSNQPQHF | TGTGCCAGTACGGCGGGACAGGGAAGTAATCAGCCCCAGCATTTT
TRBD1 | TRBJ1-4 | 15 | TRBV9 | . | CASSLRTGGSEKLFF | TGTGCCAGCAGCCTTCGGACAGGGGGAAGTGAAAAACTGTTTTTT
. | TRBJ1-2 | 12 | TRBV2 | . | CASSQGNYGYTF | TGTGCCAGCAGTCAGGGCAACTATGGCTACACCTTC
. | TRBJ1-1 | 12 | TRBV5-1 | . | CASSLVQNEAFF | TGCGCCAGCAGCTTGGTGCAGAATGAAGCTTTCTTT
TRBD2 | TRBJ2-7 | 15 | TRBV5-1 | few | CASSLGLADSYEQYF | TGCGCCAGCAGCTTGGGCCTAGCGGACTCCTACGAGCAGTACTTC
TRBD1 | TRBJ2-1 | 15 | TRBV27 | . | CASSFWDSSYNEQFF | TGTGCCAGCAGTTTCTGGGACAGCTCCTACAATGAGCAGTTCTTC
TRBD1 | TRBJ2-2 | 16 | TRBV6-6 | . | CASSSNDRVVTGELFF | TGTGCCAGCAGTTCCAATGACAGGGTGGTCACCGGGGAGCTGTTTTTT
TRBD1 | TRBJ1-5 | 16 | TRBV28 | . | CASSFPGQGSNQPQHF | TGTGCCAGCAGTTTCCCCGGACAGGGGAGCAATCAGCCCCAGCATTTT
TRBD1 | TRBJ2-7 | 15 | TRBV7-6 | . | CASSPRQGLYHEQYF | TGTGCCAGCAGCCCACGACAGGGCCTCTACCACGAGCAGTACTTC
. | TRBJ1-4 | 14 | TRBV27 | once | CASSSGTSNEKLFF | TGTGCCAGCAGTTCCGGGACAAGCAATGAAAAACTGTTTTTT
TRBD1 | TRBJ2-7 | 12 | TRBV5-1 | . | CARTRDRYEQYF | TGCGCCAGGACCCGGGACAGGTACGAGCAGTACTTC
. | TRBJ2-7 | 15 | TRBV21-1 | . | CASSKRTGGKHEQYF | TGTGCCAGCAGCAAAAGGACAGGGGGTAAGCACGAGCAGTACTTC
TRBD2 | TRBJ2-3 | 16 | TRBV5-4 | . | CASSLNLAGGVGTQYF | TGTGCCAGCAGCTTGAATCTAGCGGGGGGAGTGGGTACGCAGTATTTT
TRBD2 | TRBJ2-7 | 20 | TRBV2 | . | CASSEADFPGLAGGRYEQYF | TGTGCCAGCAGTGAAGCGGATTTCCCGGGTTTAGCGGGAGGCCGGTACGAGCAGTACTTC
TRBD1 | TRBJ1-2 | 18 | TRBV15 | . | CATSRHSWPGQAAYGYTF | TGTGCCACCAGCAGACATTCCTGGCCGGGACAGGCTGCCTATGGCTACACCTTC
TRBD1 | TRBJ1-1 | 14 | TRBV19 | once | CASSSTGGAGEAFF | TGTGCCAGTAGTTCGACAGGGGGCGCCGGTGAAGCTTTCTTT
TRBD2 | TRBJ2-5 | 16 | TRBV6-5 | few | CASSYSVRESQETQYF | TGTGCCAGCAGTTACTCCGTGCGGGAGTCCCAAGAGACCCAGTACTTC
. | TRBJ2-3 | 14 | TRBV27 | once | CASRGVFGTDTQYF | TGTGCCAGCAGAGGAGTGTTCGGCACAGATACGCAGTATTTT
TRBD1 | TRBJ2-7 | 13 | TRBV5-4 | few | CASSLDRGREQYF | TGTGCCAGCAGCTTGGACAGGGGGCGCGAGCAGTACTTC
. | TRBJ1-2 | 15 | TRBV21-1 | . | CASRPTGVVWNGYTF | TGTGCCAGCAGACCGACAGGGGTCGTCTGGAATGGCTACACCTTC
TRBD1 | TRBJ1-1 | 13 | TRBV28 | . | CASRPTGAAEAFF | TGTGCCAGCAGACCGACAGGGGCCGCTGAAGCTTTCTTT
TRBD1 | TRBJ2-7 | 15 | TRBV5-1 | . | CASSLDRGLPLEQYF | TGCGCCAGCAGCTTGGACAGGGGGCTCCCCCTGGAGCAGTACTTC
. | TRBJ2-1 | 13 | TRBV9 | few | CASSVGGPDEQFF | TGTGCCAGCAGCGTGGGGGGGCCGGATGAGCAGTTCTTC
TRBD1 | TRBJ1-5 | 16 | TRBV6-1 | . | CASSEVTGGLNQPQHF | TGTGCCAGCAGTGAAGTCACAGGGGGACTCAATCAGCCCCAGCATTTT
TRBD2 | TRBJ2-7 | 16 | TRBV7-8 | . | CASSLLTSGSRYEQYF | TGTGCCAGCAGCCTTCTTACTAGCGGGAGTCGGTACGAGCAGTACTTC
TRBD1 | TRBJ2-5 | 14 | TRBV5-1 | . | CASSSGQGVETQYF | TGCGCCAGCAGCTCGGGACAGGGTGTGGAGACCCAGTACTTC
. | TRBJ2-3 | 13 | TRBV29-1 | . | CSVRSGSTDTQYF | TGCAGCGTCAGGAGCGGGAGCACAGATACGCAGTATTTT
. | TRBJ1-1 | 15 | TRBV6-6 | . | CASSLRHEMNTEAFF | TGTGCCAGCAGTCTCAGGCACGAAATGAACACTGAAGCTTTCTTT
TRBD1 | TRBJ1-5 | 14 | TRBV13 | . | CASSLGQPGGPQHF | TGTGCCAGCAGCTTGGGACAGCCCGGAGGGCCCCAGCATTTT
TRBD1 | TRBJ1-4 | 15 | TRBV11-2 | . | CASSLSTGGSEKLFF | TGTGCCAGCAGCTTGTCGACAGGGGGGAGTGAAAAACTGTTTTTT
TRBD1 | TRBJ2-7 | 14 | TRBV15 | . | CATRARQGVGEQYF | TGTGCCACCAGAGCGAGACAGGGGGTAGGGGAGCAGTACTTC
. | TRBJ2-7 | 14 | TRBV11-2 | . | CASSSRTHSYEQYF | TGTGCCAGCAGCTCTCGGACTCACTCCTACGAGCAGTACTTC
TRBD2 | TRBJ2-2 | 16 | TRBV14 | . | CASSLVGLAGFGELFF | TGTGCCAGCAGTCTCGTGGGACTAGCGGGATTCGGGGAGCTGTTTTTT
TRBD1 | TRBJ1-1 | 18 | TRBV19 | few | CASSEETGGPGFYTEAFF | TGTGCCAGTAGTGAAGAAACAGGGGGCCCTGGGTTTTACACTGAAGCTTTCTTT
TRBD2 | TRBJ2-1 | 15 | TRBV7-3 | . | CASSSLAGEGNEQFF | TGTGCCAGCAGCTCACTAGCGGGAGAAGGCAATGAGCAGTTCTTC
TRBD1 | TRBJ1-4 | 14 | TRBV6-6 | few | CASIEDRGGEKLFF | TGTGCCAGCATCGAGGACAGGGGCGGTGAAAAACTGTTTTTT
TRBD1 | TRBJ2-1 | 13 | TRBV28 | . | CASIPGTGGLQFF | TGTGCCAGCATCCCCGGGACAGGGGGATTACAGTTCTTC